This entry concerns a single T cell receptor beta chain. Clones were read by immunoSEQ multiplex PCR, and TCRdb kept only the in-frame ones, dropping some. The sample comprises 100,000 to 150,000 clones, 80% to 90% of which are singletons, and about 2% rests with the top ten. V gave up 0 bases and J gave up 6 bases, with 7 bases separating them. Germline V lookup: CDR1 SGHRS, CDR2 YFSETQ. The CDR3 extends over 12 amino acids. This sample was included in a study of blood T cell repertoires in COVID-19. The receptor's source is a woman in her fifties or sixties with acute or convalescent COVID-19. The chain has TRBV5-1 and TRBJ2-7, with TRBD1 as a possible D gene (5 bases). Source material: peripheral blood. The CDR3 reads CASSLAGREQYF. Here the CDR3 DNA reads TGCGCCAGCAGCTTGGCAGGGCGCGAGCAGTACTTC. Filled out from reference TRBV5-1 and TRBJ2-7, the complete variable domain reads KAGVTQTPRYLIKTRGQQVTLSCSPISGHRSVSWYQQTPGQGLQFLFEYFSETQRNKGNFPGRFSGRQFSNSRSEMNVSTLELGDSALYLCASSLAGREQYFGPGTRLTVT.